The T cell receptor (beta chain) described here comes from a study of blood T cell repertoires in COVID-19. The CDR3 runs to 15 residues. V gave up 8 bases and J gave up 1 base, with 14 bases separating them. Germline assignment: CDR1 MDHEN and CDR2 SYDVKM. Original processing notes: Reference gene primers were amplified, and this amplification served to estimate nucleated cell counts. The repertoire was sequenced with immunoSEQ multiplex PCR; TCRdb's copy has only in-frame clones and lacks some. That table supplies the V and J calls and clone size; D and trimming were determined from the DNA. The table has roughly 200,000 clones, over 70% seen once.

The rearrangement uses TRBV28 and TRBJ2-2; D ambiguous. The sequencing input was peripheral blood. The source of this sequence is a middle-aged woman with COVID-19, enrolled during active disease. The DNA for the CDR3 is TGTGCCAGCTACCCCTCCAGTCAGAACACCGGGGAGCTGTTTTTT. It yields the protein CASYPSSQNTGELFF.